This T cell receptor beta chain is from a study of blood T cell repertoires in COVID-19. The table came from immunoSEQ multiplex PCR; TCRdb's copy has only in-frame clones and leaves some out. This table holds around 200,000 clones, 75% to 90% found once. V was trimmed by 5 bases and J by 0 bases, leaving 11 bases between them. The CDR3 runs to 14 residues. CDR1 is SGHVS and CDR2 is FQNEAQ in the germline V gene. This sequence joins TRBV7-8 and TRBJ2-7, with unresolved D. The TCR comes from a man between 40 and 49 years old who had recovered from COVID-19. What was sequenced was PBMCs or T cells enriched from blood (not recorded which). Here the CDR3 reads CASSPRLISYEQYF. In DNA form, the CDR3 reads TGTGCCAGCAGCCCAAGACTGATCTCCTACGAGCAGTACTTC.